One and the same sample provided the 22 T cell receptor beta chains below, sequenced in a study of OX40 agonist ivuxolimab in advanced cancers. The protocol was immunoSEQ multiplex PCR, while the TCRdb copy is restricted to in-frame clones and leaves out a portion. The sample includes 80,000 to 90,000 clones, roughly 80% of them seen just once. Material: CD4+ or CD8+ T cells sorted from blood, obtained in a trial of the OX40 agonist ivuxolimab. The source is an adult with an advanced solid tumor such as melanoma, head and neck, liver or kidney cancer.

This clone was seen only a few times. This chain links TRBV2 with TRBJ1-5; TRBD1 aligns across 7 bases. V lost 5 bases to trimming and J lost 6 bases; unmatched junction nucleotides: 1. The CDR3 covers 12 residues. The germline CDR1 and CDR2 sequences are SNHLY and FYNNEI. The CDR3 is CASSQGGQPQHF. CDR3 bases: TGTGCCAGCAGTCAGGGGGGTCAGCCCCAGCATTTT.

The chain couples TRBV5-4 to TRBJ2-6, with TRBD2 identical over 7 bases. V was pared by 3 bases and J by 3 bases, with 6 bases of the junction left unmatched. The CDR3 is made up of 16 amino acids. Germline CDR1 reads SGHNT; CDR2 reads YYREEE (reference sequence). The CDR3: CASSSDPGGGANVLTF. CDR3 coding DNA: TGTGCCAGCAGCTCGGACCCGGGGGGTGGGGCCAACGTCCTGACTTTC.

J is TRBJ2-5 and V is TRBV5-4; 9 nucleotides line up with TRBD2. CDR3 length equals 15 residues. V lost 0 bases to trimming and J lost 2 bases; unmatched junction nucleotides: 2. Germline V gene data show CDR1 as SGHNT and CDR2 as YYREEE (reference sequence). As DNA, the CDR3 is TGTGCCAGCAGCTTGGCTAGCGGGGTTCAAGAGACCCAGTACTTC. Residues: CASSLASGVQETQYF.

The chain combines TRBV18 with TRBJ1-2; D is unresolved. The CDR3 has 13 residues. V was cut by 4 bases and J by 0 bases, with 6 bases left in between. CDR1 and CDR2 from the germline V gene are KGHSH and LQKENI. CDR3 residues: CASSQDANYGYTF. In nucleotides, the CDR3 is TGTGCCAGCTCACAAGACGCTAACTATGGCTACACCTTC.

The CDR3 region is CSVEDRWGQGPTGELFF. In DNA form, the CDR3 reads TGCAGCGTTGAAGATCGATGGGGACAGGGACCCACCGGGGAGCTGTTTTTT. The chain employs TRBV29-1 and TRBJ2-2, with 9 bases aligning to TRBD1. CDR3 length: 17 amino acids. The germline CDR1 and CDR2 sequences are SQVTM and ANQGSEA. The trim removed 0 bases at V and 4 bases at J, leaving 9 bases unmatched.

The chain combines TRBV11-2 with TRBJ2-3; TRBD2 might be the D (5 bases). Germline V gene sequence: CDR1 SGHAT, CDR2 FQNNGV. Between the trimmed V and J ends, which lost 0 bases and 7 bases, there was a span of 8 bases. The CDR3 sequence is 13 residues long. CDR3 in amino acids: CASSLESGNTQYF. Here the CDR3 DNA reads TGTGCCAGCAGCTTAGAGTCGGGAAATACGCAGTATTTT.

The chain recombines TRBV28 with TRBJ1-1; D is unresolved. Trimming stripped 6 bases from V and 0 bases from J, with 17 bases between. Germline CDR1 is MDHEN and CDR2 is SYDVKM. The CDR3 contains 16 residues. For the CDR3, the DNA is TGTGCCAGCAGCTCAGGTACAAGGAGGATGAACACTGAAGCTTTCTTT. Protein product: CASSSGTRRMNTEAFF.

The genes are TRBV11-1 and TRBJ2-1, with 12 bases aligning to TRBD2. The CDR3 length is 17 residues. V lost 0 bases and J lost 5; bases outside the gene matches: 5. Germline CDR1 is SGHAT and CDR2 is FQDESV (reference sequence). CDR3 loop: CASSLAPSGGANNEQFF. DNA of the CDR3: TGTGCCAGCAGCTTAGCGCCTAGCGGGGGGGCTAACAATGAGCAGTTCTTC.

V is TRBV18 and J is TRBJ1-3; D unclear. The germline V gene encodes CDR1 KGHSH and CDR2 LQKENI. CDR3 length equals 13 residues. V lost 9 bases to trimming and J lost 4 bases, with 13 bases between them. CDR3 protein: CASSPGSGNTIYF. The CDR3 DNA is TGTGCCAGTTCCCCGGGGAGCGGAAACACCATATATTTT.

In regard to this clone: The same CDR3 can be traced to other DNA sequences in this sample. This chain links TRBV7-2 with TRBJ2-1, with unresolved D. The germline CDR1 and CDR2 sequences are SGHTA and FQGNSA. The CDR3 sequence is 13 residues long. Trimming removed 1 base from V and 3 bases from J, with 4 bases in between. CDR3 coding DNA: TGTGCCAGCAGCTTAGGGCTCTACAATGAGCAGTTCTTC. It is translated as CASSLGLYNEQFF.

This sequence joins TRBV19 and TRBJ1-1; D may be TRBD1 (6 bases). This CDR3 comprises 14 residues. The V gene's germline CDR1 is LNHDA and CDR2 SQIVND (reference sequence). Trimming pared 1 base from V and 4 bases from J, leaving 10 bases between. The CDR3 DNA follows: TGTGCCAGTAGTATAGGACAGGCCGGCACTGAAGCTTTCTTT. Its translation: CASSIGQAGTEAFF.

This clone came up a few times. This chain uses TRBV7-9 with TRBJ1-1; a possible D gene is TRBD1 (5 bases). The CDR3 length is 14 residues. The V end was cut by 6 bases, the J end by 3 bases, with 14 bases between. The germline V gene encodes CDR1 SEHNR and CDR2 FQNEAQ (reference sequence). The CDR3: CASSLMGGDTEAFF. The CDR3 coding sequence is TGTGCCAGCAGTTTAATGGGGGGAGACACTGAAGCTTTCTTT.

The rearrangement links TRBV5-8 to TRBJ2-1; TRBD1 aligns across 7 bases. CDR3 length equals 15 residues. The germline gives CDR1 SGHTS, CDR2 YDEGEE. The ends lost 4 bases at V and 8 bases at J; junction bases unmatched: 12. The CDR3 sequence: CASSLGGETHDEQFF. CDR3 sequence (DNA): TGTGCCAGCAGCCTAGGGGGCGAGACACACGATGAGCAGTTCTTC.

This clone was seen only a few times. The CDR3: CASSLTPNTEAFF. In DNA form, the CDR3 reads TGTGCCAGCAGTCTAACACCGAACACTGAAGCTTTCTTT. V and J are TRBV7-6 and TRBJ1-1; D not resolved. The CDR3 has 13 residues. V was cut by 6 bases and J by 1 base, with 9 bases left in between. Germline CDR1 reads SGHVS; CDR2 reads FNYEAQ.

The chain is built from TRBV9 and TRBJ1-3; a possible D gene is TRBD1 (6 bases). Trimming pared 2 bases from V and 1 base from J, leaving 10 bases between. The CDR3 is made up of 15 amino acids. CDR1 is SGDLS, CDR2 YYNGEE, per germline. CDR3 in amino acids: CASSVQGTSGNTIYF. The DNA for the CDR3 is TGTGCCAGCAGCGTGCAGGGGACGTCTGGAAACACCATATATTTT.

J is TRBJ1-6 and V is TRBV6-5; 7 bases match TRBD1. Per the germline V gene, CDR1 is MNHEY and CDR2 is SVGAGI. V shed 1 base and J 9 bases; nucleotides not matched to a gene: 6. This CDR3 has 15 amino acids. In DNA form, the CDR3 reads TGTGCCAGCAGTTACTACGGCAGGGGGAGTTCACCCCTCCACTTT. Translated, it gives CASSYYGRGSSPLHF.

The V gene is TRBV9, the J gene TRBJ1-1; perhaps TRBD1 as D (5 bases). This CDR3 has 15 amino acids. Between the trimmed V and J ends, which lost 0 bases and 1 base, there was a span of 10 bases. CDR1 and CDR2 (germline): SGDLS, YYNGEE. The CDR3 loop reads CASSVDPGPNTEAFF. The CDR3 region has the DNA TGTGCCAGCAGCGTAGATCCGGGACCGAACACTGAAGCTTTCTTT.

The chain couples TRBV7-9 to TRBJ2-7; TRBD1 aligns across 9 bases. V was pared by 5 bases and J by 2 bases, with 7 bases of the junction left unmatched. This CDR3 comprises 15 residues. The germline V gene has CDR1 SEHNR and CDR2 FQNEAQ (reference sequence). CDR3: CASSRGQGGTYEQYF. The CDR3 nucleotides are TGTGCCAGCAGCCGGGGACAGGGAGGGACCTACGAGCAGTACTTC.

Remarks on this clone: At one of its ends the junction is not consistent with the germline gene, which may arise from a read error. The chain links TRBV7-7 to TRBJ1-1; D gene ambiguous. CDR3 length: 13 residues. Looked up from germline, CDR1 is SSHAT and CDR2 is FNYEAQ (reference sequence). Here the CDR3 DNA reads TGTGCTAGCAGCTTAGAGGAGGGCAGACAAGCTTTCTTT. Encoded protein: CASSLEEGRQAFF.

The chain is built from TRBV19 and TRBJ1-5; TRBD1 agrees at 7 bases. The ends lost 3 bases at V and 6 bases at J; junction bases unmatched: 8. The CDR3 spans 15 residues. Germline CDR1 is LNHDA and CDR2 is SQIVND (reference sequence). The CDR3 nucleotides are TGTGCCAGTAGTATCCTACAGGGGCGGACTCAGCCCCAGCATTTT. Translated: CASSILQGRTQPQHF. The variable domain in full, completed from reference TRBV19 and TRBJ1-5, reads DGGITQSPKYLFRKEGQNVTLSCEQNLNHDAMYWYRQDPGQGLRLIYYSQIVNDFQKGDIAEGYSVSREKKESFPLTVTSAQKNPTAFYLCASSILQGRTQPQHFGDGTRLSIL.

The chain employs TRBV7-3 and TRBJ1-1; D is perhaps TRBD1 (5 bases). From germline, CDR1 is SGHTA and CDR2 FQGTGA. This CDR3 comprises 13 residues. V gave up 6 bases and J gave up 1 base, with 9 bases separating them. Written as DNA, the CDR3 is TGTGCCAGCAGGAGAGACAGGAACACTGAAGCTTTCTTT. This sequence encodes CASRRDRNTEAFF.

The V call is TRBV21-1, the J call TRBJ2-7. TRBV21-1 is a documented pseudogene. The CDR3 is made up of 13 amino acids. CDR3 nucleotide sequence: TGTGCCAGCAGCAAAGGTCCCTCCTACGAGCAGTACTTC. Translating it yields CASSKGPSYEQYF.